This T cell receptor beta chain comes out of a study of T cells in Graves' hyperthyroidism and ophthalmopathy. Study-level background: At initial diagnosis, before any treatment had begun, peripheral blood was obtained.

The V gene lost 7 bases and the J gene lost 0 bases, with 16 bases spanning the gap. CDR3 size: 17 residues. Per germline, CDR1 MNHNS and CDR2 SASEGT. Exclusion followed for patients with uncontrolled infection, other autoimmune disease, pregnancy or lactation. PBMCs were sourced from less than 13 ml fresh peripheral blood. Amplification of TCR beta CDR3 regions was performed using RNA transcripts as template. First-round RT-PCR targeting the TCR CDR3 was performed with the HTBI primer set. A single record per CDR3 protein comes from TCRdb applying MiXCR to the multiplex PCR reads. The sample has some 490,000 distinct CDR3 sequences; more than 15% are singletons.

The receptor was isolated from a woman aged 25 to 39 with Graves' ophthalmopathy. The sample comprised blood. The rearrangement links TRBV6-1 to TRBJ2-6; D call uncertain. DNA of the CDR3: TGTGCCAGCACCGACCCCGGACCGAACTCTGGGGCCAACGTCCTGACTTTC. This sequence encodes CASTDPGPNSGANVLTF.